The subject of this entry is one T cell receptor beta chain. Its antigen is not yet known. Per-nucleotide qualities are absent, and no much larger clonotype sits a single base away. Each collaborating institution followed its own protocols to collect whole blood in K2EDTA tubes. For TCRbeta analysis, collaborator samples were shipped as frozen whole blood, as isolated PBMCs, or as DNA extracted from either sample type. The immunoSEQ Assay, a bias-controlled multiplex PCR, was used to amplify TCRbeta CDR3 regions from genomic DNA. The original methods were these. The number of nucleated cells in each sample was estimated from the amplification of reference gene primers within the assay. Sequence reads were collapsed and filtered to measure the absolute abundance of every unique TCRbeta CDR3 rearrangement. For each sample, productive Simpson clonality was calculated as the square root of Simpson's diversity index across productive rearrangements. TCRdb re-hosts the immuneACCESS table, in-frame sequences only. Its copies lack some clones; in the studies checked, an unresolved V gene accounts for under half of them, and the cause for the rest is not known. V and J calls and clone size are given by that table; D and trimming were obtained from the DNA. This sample is represented by some 110,000 clones; 86% of them were singletons. 4% to 5.5% of the sample goes to the ten largest clones.

These data originate in a study of blood T cell repertoires in COVID-19 (dated by TCRdb to 2020 to 2021). Broadly, across the study: Collaborator samples came from the United States, Italy and Spain and covered acute and convalescent phases of COVID-19. The prospective study material was composed of cDNA or gDNA derived from T cells, B-cell-depleted T cells, or PBMCs. Deeply sampled blood TCRbeta repertoires from subjects exposed to, actively infected with, or recovered from COVID-19 were included in the dataset. The repertoires were made available in a free public database intended to serve as a resource for research on the immune response to SARS-CoV-2. The samples were drawn from the first 160 participants of the ongoing ImmuneRACE study and from 1,254 subjects provided by 6 global collaborators. The sample metadata nearly always contained a de-identified subject ID, COVID-19 status, age in years and sex. HLA class I and class II types, where available, came from metadata supplied by the sample provider rather than from assay-based typing.

There are 12 amino acids in the CDR3, from cysteine to phenylalanine inclusive. Only the CDR3 part of the read is kept: 36 bases, read in frame from the first base. The germline V gene (reference sequence) provides CDR1 LGHDT and CDR2 YNNKEL. After removal of 6 bases from V and 7 bases from J, the junction retains 4 bases not matched to a gene. Overall study results and their limits: The quantity of clinical and demographic metadata differed by source and by participant and was supplied without curation.

The V and J genes are TRBV3-1 (or the pseudogene TRBV3-2) and TRBJ2-7, with 9 bases aligning to TRBD1. Sequencing was carried out using peripheral blood. The sequence came from a man aged 35 to 55 with acute or convalescent COVID-19. The nucleotide sequence is TGTGCCAGCAGGCCGACAGGGGGTGAGCAGTACTTC. Translated, it reads CASRPTGGEQYF.